These 21 T cell receptor beta chains originate from one sample sequenced in a study of blood T cells in healthy people across ages (dated by TCRdb to about 2015). The library was made by 5' RACE. The sequencer listed for this sample is Illumina HiSeq 2500. A second PCR of roughly 7 to 11 cycles was performed with a sample-barcoded 5' primer and a J-beta primer mix. TCRdb passed the public sequencing reads through fastp at Q25 and MiXCR, retaining productive beta sequences. For every CDR3 protein sequence, its rows merge into one entry that carries the most common genes and DNA. The sample yields 700,000 to 900,000 distinct CDR3 sequences; roughly 50% were counted once. The top ten clones comprise 40% to 50% of the sample. The sequencing input was blood. The origin of the receptors is a man older than 75 in good health.

For the CDR3, the DNA is TGTGCCAGCAGTGGTACCCCCAGGGGCCCGCGGAGGCCCCAAGAGACCCAGTACTTC. Encoded protein: CASSGTPRGPRRPQETQYF. The rearrangement uses TRBV6-1 and TRBJ2-5; D perhaps matches TRBD1 (6 bases). The CDR3 is 19 residues long. The ends were cut back, 4 bases at V and 1 base at J, with 25 bases in the middle. Germline CDR1 reads MNHNS; CDR2 reads SASEGT.

The chain is built from TRBV6-6 and TRBJ2-1, with D unclear. Germline values: CDR1 MNHNY, CDR2 SVGAGI (reference sequence). This CDR3 contains 12 residues. V lost 2 bases to trimming and J lost 8 bases, with 7 bases between them. The CDR3 here is CASSYPSDEQFF. CDR3 bases: TGTGCCAGCAGTTACCCTAGTGATGAGCAGTTCTTC.

This clonotype was recorded a few times. The J gene is TRBJ1-5, the V gene TRBV5-5, with D unresolved. Deletions cut 2 bases from V and 6 bases from J, with 15 bases between. CDR1 SGHKS and CDR2 YYEKEE come from the germline V gene (reference sequence). The length of the CDR3 is 15 residues. The DNA of the CDR3 is TGTGCCAGCAGCTTAACAGTAACCTTGAGTCAGCCCCAGCATTTT. Its translation: CASSLTVTLSQPQHF.

The V gene is TRBV9, the J gene TRBJ2-5; D gene unclear. The tail of the sequence fits TRBJ2-7 better, so the J call may be wrong. CDR3 length: 13 amino acids. Germline V gene lookup returns CDR1 SGDLS and CDR2 YYNGEE. The CDR3 nucleotides are TGTGCCAGCAGCTCGACCAGCTCCGCCGAGCAGTACTTC. Its translation is CASSSTSSAEQYF.

This clonotype was seen more than once but under ten times. The V call is TRBV7-2, the J call TRBJ2-1; TRBD2 agrees at 15 bases. This CDR3 contains 15 residues. J was trimmed by 10 bases and V by 5 bases; bases with no gene match: 6. Germline CDR1 SGHTA, CDR2 FQGNSA. The CDR3 bases are TGTGCCAGCAGCCGGACTAGCGGGAGGGCGTGGGAGCAGTTCTTC. Protein sequence: CASSRTSGRAWEQFF.

The chain joins TRBV4-2 to TRBJ2-5, with D perhaps TRBD1 or TRBD2 (5 bases each). The J call may be faulty, since TRBJ2-7 better matches the DNA end. The V gene's germline CDR1 is LGHNA and CDR2 YNFKEQ. CDR3 size: 14 residues. CDR3 protein: CASSQVGDSHEQYF. As DNA, the CDR3 is TGTGCCAGCAGCCAAGTGGGGGATTCCCACGAGCAGTACTTC.

This clonotype appeared a few times. The chain joins TRBV5-1 to TRBJ2-3; 9 bases map to TRBD2. Germline CDR1 and CDR2: SGHRS and YFSETQ. This CDR3 spans 16 amino acids. Germline trimming cut 0 bases from V and 4 bases from J; bases unmatched to any gene: 6. CDR3 protein: CASSLERSGSADTQYF. CDR3 nucleotides: TGCGCCAGCAGCTTGGAACGTAGCGGGAGCGCAGATACGCAGTATTTT.

This clonotype was seen more than once but under ten times. The chain links TRBV29-1 to TRBJ2-1, with 13 bases matching TRBD2. Germline V CDR1 and CDR2: SQVTM, ANQGSEA. The CDR3 is 15 amino acids. Germline trimming cut 6 bases from V and 9 bases from J; bases unmatched to any gene: 11. The CDR3 is CSVAGLAGALGEQFF. In DNA form, the CDR3 reads TGCAGCGTCGCCGGACTAGCGGGAGCCCTCGGTGAGCAGTTCTTC.

This clonotype was seen a few times. This chain links TRBV20-1 with TRBJ1-6; D is possibly TRBD1 (5 bases). The CDR3 has 13 residues. From germline, CDR1 is DFQATT and CDR2 SNEGSKA (reference sequence). The V end was cut by 5 bases, the J end by 6 bases, with 11 bases between. CDR3 nucleotides: TGCAGTGCTTTGGGGCGGATTAATTCACCCCTCCACTTT. It encodes CSALGRINSPLHF.

The chain has TRBV20-1 and TRBJ1-1; D not resolved. CDR3 length: 15 residues. Germline values: CDR1 DFQATT, CDR2 SNEGSKA (reference sequence). Trimming removed 0 bases at V and 2 bases at J, with 13 bases between. The CDR3 region is CSARESGQRNTEAFF. The CDR3 DNA sequence: TGCAGTGCTAGAGAGTCAGGCCAAAGAAACACTGAAGCTTTCTTT.

The chain employs TRBV29-1 and TRBJ2-3, with unresolved D. The germline V and J ends were trimmed by 5 bases and 2 bases, with 14 bases remaining between them. Germline V CDR1 and CDR2: SQVTM, ANQGSEA. This CDR3 spans 14 amino acids. The CDR3 DNA is TGCAGCGTTAATCGACCCCCGACCACAGATACGCAGTATTTT. Amino acids: CSVNRPPTTDTQYF.

This clonotype occurred many times. J is TRBJ2-7 and V is TRBV5-1; the D is unclear. CDR1 and CDR2 from the germline V gene are SGHRS and YFSETQ. With 4 bases removed from V and 0 bases from J, the gap between germline ends came to 5 bases. The length of the CDR3 is 12 residues. CDR3 sequence (DNA): TGCGCCAGCAGCCTCCCCTCCTACGAGCAGTACTTC. The encoded protein is CASSLPSYEQYF.

The V gene is TRBV9, the J gene TRBJ2-2; D not certain. The CDR3 runs to 13 residues. CDR1 and CDR2 (germline): SGDLS, YYNGEE. The V and J ends lost 4 bases and 5 bases respectively, with 9 bases between them. DNA of the CDR3: TGTGCCAGCAGCCCAACTTGGACCGGGGAGCTGTTTTTT. Encoded protein: CASSPTWTGELFF. The complete variable domain, with remaining parts taken from reference TRBV9 and TRBJ2-2, reads DSGVTQTPKHLITATGQRVTLRCSPRSGDLSVYWYQQSLDQGLQFLIQYYNGEERAKGNILERFSAQQFPDLHSELNLSSLELGDSALYFCASSPTWTGELFFGEGSRLTVL.

This clonotype is a singleton in its sample. The V call is TRBV6-5, the J call TRBJ2-5; perhaps TRBD1 as D (6 bases). Matching the DNA end better, TRBJ2-7 makes the J call doubtful. Germline V lookup: CDR1 MNHEY, CDR2 SVGAGI. The CDR3 runs 15 residues. DNA of the CDR3: TGTGCCAGCAGTTCCTTACAGGACAGAAGTAACGAGCAGTACTTC. Translation gives CASSSLQDRSNEQYF.

The chain carries TRBV12-3 or TRBV12-4 and TRBJ2-6; a possible D gene is TRBD1 (6 bases). The CDR3 runs to 15 residues. V lost 5 bases to trimming and J lost 5 bases, with 13 bases between them. CDR3: CASSPRQARANVLTF. CDR3 bases: TGTGCCAGCAGTCCACGACAGGCTCGGGCCAACGTCCTGACTTTC.

This clonotype was observed a handful of times. The chain uses TRBV20-1 and TRBJ2-5, with a tentative D call TRBD1 (6 bases). The germline V gene encodes CDR1 DFQATT and CDR2 SNEGSKA (reference sequence). V lost 0 bases to trimming and J lost 7 bases, with 12 bases between them. CDR3 size: 13 residues. The chain's CDR3 is CSAREGSQGTQYF. CDR3 DNA: TGCAGTGCTAGAGAGGGCTCACAGGGGACCCAGTACTTC.

V usage is TRBV21-1 and J usage is TRBJ2-6. TRBV21-1 is given as a pseudogene. The CDR3 sequence is 16 residues long. This chain's CDR3 is CASSALTSSGANVLTF. The CDR3 DNA reads TGTGCCAGCAGCGCTCTGACTAGCTCTGGGGCCAACGTCCTGACTTTC.

In this sample, this clonotype turned up many times. In DNA form, the CDR3 reads TGTGCCAGCAGCGTCGCCGGGACTAGCGCAGACGAGCAGTACTTC. This encodes CASSVAGTSADEQYF. The V and J genes are TRBV7-9 and TRBJ2-7; 10 bases line up with TRBD2. Germline CDR1 reads SEHNR; CDR2 reads FQNEAQ (reference sequence). The CDR3 covers 15 residues. The ends lost 5 bases at V and 5 bases at J; junction bases unmatched: 9.

V usage is TRBV9 and J usage is TRBJ1-4, with D unclear. CDR3 length: 16 amino acids. Germline CDR1 and CDR2: SGDLS and YYNGEE. Trimming cost V 4 bases and J 8 bases, with 21 bases left between them. CDR3: CASSLDPGTKWEKLFF. The CDR3 region has the DNA TGTGCCAGCAGCCTTGATCCGGGCACCAAGTGGGAAAAACTGTTTTTT. Full variable domain (missing parts from reference TRBV9 and TRBJ1-4): DSGVTQTPKHLITATGQRVTLRCSPRSGDLSVYWYQQSLDQGLQFLIQYYNGEERAKGNILERFSAQQFPDLHSELNLSSLELGDSALYFCASSLDPGTKWEKLFFGSGTQLSVL.

The rearrangement joins TRBV5-1 to TRBJ1-2; weak D call: TRBD1 (6 bases). The ends were cut back, 0 bases at V and 0 bases at J, with 15 bases in the middle. The CDR3 totals 17 residues. CDR1 is SGHRS and CDR2 is YFSETQ in the germline V gene. In nucleotides, the CDR3 is TGCGCCAGCAGCTTGGGGGCCGCAGACAGGCCTAACTATGGCTACACCTTC. This gives the protein CASSLGAADRPNYGYTF.

Only one count was recorded for this clonotype. The gene calls are TRBV27 and TRBJ2-7; D is unresolved. The CDR3 is 12 residues long. V lost 5 bases and J 6 bases, leaving 11 bases between the germline ends. Per the germline V gene, CDR1 is MNHEY and CDR2 is SMNVEV (reference sequence). CDR3 loop: CASSNFVGEQYF. The CDR3 DNA follows: TGTGCCAGCAGTAATTTCGTCGGCGAGCAGTACTTC.